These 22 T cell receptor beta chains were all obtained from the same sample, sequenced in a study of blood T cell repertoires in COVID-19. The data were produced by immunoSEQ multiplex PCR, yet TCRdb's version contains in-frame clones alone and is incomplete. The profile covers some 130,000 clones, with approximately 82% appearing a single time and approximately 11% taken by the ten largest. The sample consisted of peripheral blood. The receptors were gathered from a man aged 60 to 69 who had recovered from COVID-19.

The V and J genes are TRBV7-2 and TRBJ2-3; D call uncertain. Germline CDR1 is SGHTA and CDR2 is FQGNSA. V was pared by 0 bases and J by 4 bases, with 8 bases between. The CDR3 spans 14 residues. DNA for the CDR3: TGTGCCAGCAGCTTAGCGTATGGCCCAGATACGCAGTATTTT. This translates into CASSLAYGPDTQYF.

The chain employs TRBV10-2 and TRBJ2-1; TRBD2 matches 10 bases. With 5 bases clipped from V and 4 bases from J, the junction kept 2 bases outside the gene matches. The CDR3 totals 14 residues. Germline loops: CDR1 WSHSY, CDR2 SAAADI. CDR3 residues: CASSPSGGYNEQFF. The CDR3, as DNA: TGCGCCAGCAGTCCTAGCGGGGGTTACAATGAGCAGTTCTTC.

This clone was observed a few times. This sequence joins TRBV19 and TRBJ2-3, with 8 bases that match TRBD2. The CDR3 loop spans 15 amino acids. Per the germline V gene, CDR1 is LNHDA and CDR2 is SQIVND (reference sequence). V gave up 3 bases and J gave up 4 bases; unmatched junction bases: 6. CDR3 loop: CASSIEAGASDTQYF. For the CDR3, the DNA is TGTGCCAGTAGTATCGAAGCGGGAGCTTCAGATACGCAGTATTTT.

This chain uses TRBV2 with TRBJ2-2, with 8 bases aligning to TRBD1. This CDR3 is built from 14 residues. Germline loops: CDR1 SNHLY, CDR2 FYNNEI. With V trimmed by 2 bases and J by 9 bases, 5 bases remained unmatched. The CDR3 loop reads CASSERTGRRELFF. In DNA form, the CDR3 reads TGTGCCAGCAGTGAAAGGACAGGGAGGCGGGAGCTGTTTTTT.

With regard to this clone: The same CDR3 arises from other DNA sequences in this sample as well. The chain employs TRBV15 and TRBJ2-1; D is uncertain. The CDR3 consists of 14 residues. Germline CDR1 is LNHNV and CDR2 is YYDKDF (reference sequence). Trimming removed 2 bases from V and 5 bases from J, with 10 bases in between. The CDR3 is CATSRPGSNNEQFF. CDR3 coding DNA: TGTGCCACCAGCAGACCGGGTTCTAACAATGAGCAGTTCTTC.

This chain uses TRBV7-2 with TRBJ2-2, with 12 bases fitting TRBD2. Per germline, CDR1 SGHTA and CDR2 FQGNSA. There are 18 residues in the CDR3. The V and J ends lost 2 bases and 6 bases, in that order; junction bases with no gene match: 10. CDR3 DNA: TGTGCCAGCAGCTTACAACTAGCGGGAGGAGTGAGGGCCGGGGAGCTGTTTTTT. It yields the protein CASSLQLAGGVRAGELFF.

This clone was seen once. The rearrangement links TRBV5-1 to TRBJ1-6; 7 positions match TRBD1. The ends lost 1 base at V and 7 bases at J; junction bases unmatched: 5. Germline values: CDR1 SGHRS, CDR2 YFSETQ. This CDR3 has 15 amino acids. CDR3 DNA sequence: TGCGCCAGCAGCTTGAGTACAGGGGTAAATTCACCCCTCCACTTT. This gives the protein CASSLSTGVNSPLHF.

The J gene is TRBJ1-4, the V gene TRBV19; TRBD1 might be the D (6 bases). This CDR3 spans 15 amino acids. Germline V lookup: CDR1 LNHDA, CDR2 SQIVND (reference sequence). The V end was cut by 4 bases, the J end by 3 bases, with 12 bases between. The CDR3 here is CASSRRTDSNEKLFF. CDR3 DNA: TGTGCCAGTAGTAGACGGACAGACTCTAATGAAAAACTGTTTTTT.

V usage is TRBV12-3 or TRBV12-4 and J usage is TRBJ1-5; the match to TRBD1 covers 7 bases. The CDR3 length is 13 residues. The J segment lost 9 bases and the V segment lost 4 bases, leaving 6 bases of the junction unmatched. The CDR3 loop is CASSYRGGGPQHF. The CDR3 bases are TGTGCCAGCAGTTACAGGGGTGGGGGGCCCCAGCATTTT.

For the CDR3, the DNA is TGCGGAGTGGGTTCACCCCTCCACTTT. Amino acids: CGVGSPLHF. V is TRBV20-1 and J is TRBJ1-6; D is uncertain. The CDR3 loop spans 9 amino acids. Germline lookup yields CDR1 DFQATT and CDR2 SNEGSKA (reference sequence).

CDR3 sequence (DNA): TGTGCCAGCAGCTCCCTGACTAGCGGGGGTCTCTCCTACAATGAGCAGTTCTTC. This sequence encodes CASSSLTSGGLSYNEQFF. The J gene is TRBJ2-1, the V gene TRBV7-4; 12 nucleotides line up with TRBD2. Germline V CDR1 and CDR2: SGHVT, SQSDAQ. The CDR3 spans 18 residues. The V gene end was trimmed by 4 bases and the J gene end by 0 bases; junction bases not matched to a gene: 7.

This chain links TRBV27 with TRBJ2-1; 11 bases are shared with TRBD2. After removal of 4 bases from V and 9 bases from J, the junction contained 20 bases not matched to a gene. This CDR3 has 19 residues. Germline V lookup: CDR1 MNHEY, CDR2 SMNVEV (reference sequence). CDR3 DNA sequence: TGTGCCAGCAGTTCCATCTCCGTCCCCCTAGCGGGGGGCCTCGGTGAGCAGTTCTTC. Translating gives CASSSISVPLAGGLGEQFF.

The CDR3 region has the DNA TGTGCCAGCAGCCCGGACGGACAGGGGGCATACGAGCAGTACTTC. Translating gives CASSPDGQGAYEQYF. V usage is TRBV27 and J usage is TRBJ2-7; TRBD1 matches at 11 bases. The CDR3 runs 15 residues. Germline trimming cut 6 bases from V and 4 bases from J; bases unmatched to any gene: 8. The germline V gene has CDR1 MNHEY and CDR2 SMNVEV (reference sequence).

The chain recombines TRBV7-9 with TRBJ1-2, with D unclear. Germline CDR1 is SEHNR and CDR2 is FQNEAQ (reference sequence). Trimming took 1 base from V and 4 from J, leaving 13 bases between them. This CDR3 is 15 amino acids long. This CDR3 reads CASSLGASLFYGYTF. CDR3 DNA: TGTGCCAGCAGCTTAGGTGCCTCTCTATTCTATGGCTACACCTTC.

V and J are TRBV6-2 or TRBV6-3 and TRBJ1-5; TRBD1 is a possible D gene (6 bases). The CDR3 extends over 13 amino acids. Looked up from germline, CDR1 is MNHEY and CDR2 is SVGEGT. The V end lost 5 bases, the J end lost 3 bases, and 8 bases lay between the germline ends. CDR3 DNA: TGTGCCAGCAGTGGGGGCTACAATCAGCCCCAGCATTTT. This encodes CASSGGYNQPQHF.

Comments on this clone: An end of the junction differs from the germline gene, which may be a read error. CDR3 sequence: CASSQLWGGRAKNIQHF. CDR3 coding DNA: TGTGCCAGCAGCCAACTGTGGGGCGGGAGGGCCAAAAACATTCAGCACTTC. The chain uses TRBV4-2 and TRBJ2-4; 9 positions agree with TRBD2. Per the germline V gene, CDR1 is LGHNA and CDR2 is YNFKEQ. This CDR3 comprises 17 residues.

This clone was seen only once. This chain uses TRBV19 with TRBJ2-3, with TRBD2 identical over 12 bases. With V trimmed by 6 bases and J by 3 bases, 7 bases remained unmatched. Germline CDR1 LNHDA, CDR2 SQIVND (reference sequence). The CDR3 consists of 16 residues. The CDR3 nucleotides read TGTGCCAGTAGGCGACTAGCGGGAGAAGGAACAGATACGCAGTATTTT. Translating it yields CASRRLAGEGTDTQYF.

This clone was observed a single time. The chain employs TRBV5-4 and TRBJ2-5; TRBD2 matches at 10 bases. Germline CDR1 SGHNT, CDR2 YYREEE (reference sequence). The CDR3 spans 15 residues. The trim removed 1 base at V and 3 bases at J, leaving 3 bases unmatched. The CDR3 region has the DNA TGTGCCAGCAGCTTGCGGCTAGCGGGGGAAGAGACCCAGTACTTC. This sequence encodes CASSLRLAGEETQYF.

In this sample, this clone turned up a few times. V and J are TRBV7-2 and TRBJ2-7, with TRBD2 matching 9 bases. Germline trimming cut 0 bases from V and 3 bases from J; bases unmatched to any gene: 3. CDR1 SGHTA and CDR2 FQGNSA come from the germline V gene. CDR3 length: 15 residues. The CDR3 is CASSLALAGLYEQYF. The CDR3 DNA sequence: TGTGCCAGCAGCTTAGCGCTAGCGGGACTCTACGAGCAGTACTTC. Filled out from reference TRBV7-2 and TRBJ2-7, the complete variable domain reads GAGVSQSPSNKVTEKGKDVELRCDPISGHTALYWYRQSLGQGLEFLIYFQGNSAPDKSGLPSDRFSAERTGGSVSTLTIQRTQQEDSAVYLCASSLALAGLYEQYFGPGTRLTVT.

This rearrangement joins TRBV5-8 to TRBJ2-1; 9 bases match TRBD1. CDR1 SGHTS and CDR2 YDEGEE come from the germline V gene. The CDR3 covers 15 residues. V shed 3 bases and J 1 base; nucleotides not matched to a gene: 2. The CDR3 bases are TGTGCCAGCAGCTACGACAGGGGGTCCTACAATGAGCAGTTCTTC. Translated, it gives CASSYDRGSYNEQFF.

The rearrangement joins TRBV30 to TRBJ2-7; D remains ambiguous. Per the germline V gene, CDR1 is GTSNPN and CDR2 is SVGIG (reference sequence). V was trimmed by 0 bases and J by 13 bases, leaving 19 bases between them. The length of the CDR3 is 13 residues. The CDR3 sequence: CAWSVSGSSTQYF. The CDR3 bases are TGTGCCTGGAGTGTATCGGGTAGTTCAACCCAATACTTC.

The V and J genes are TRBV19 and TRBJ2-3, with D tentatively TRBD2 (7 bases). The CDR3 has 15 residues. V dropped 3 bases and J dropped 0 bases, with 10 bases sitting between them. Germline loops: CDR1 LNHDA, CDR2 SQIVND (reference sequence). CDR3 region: CASSMWGGSTDTQYF. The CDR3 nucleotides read TGTGCCAGTAGTATGTGGGGGGGCAGCACAGATACGCAGTATTTT.